Presented here are 6 T cell receptor beta chains from one specimen sequenced in a study of cytomegalovirus exposure and HLA in healthy donors. The PCR contained 60 Vbeta and 13 Jbeta primers. Profiling relied on immunoSEQ multiplex PCR, and the TCRdb table lists in-frame clones only, not all of them. The table shows hundreds of thousands of clones, with 82% occurring only once. The sample comprised PBMCs. Receptors originate from a man aged 35 to 55 in good health and CMV-seropositive.

CDR3 sequence (DNA): TGTGCCAGCAGTCCCTCTAGCGGGAGCTCCTACAATGAGCAGTTCTTC. This sequence encodes CASSPSSGSSYNEQFF. V gene TRBV28 combines with J gene TRBJ2-1; TRBD2 matches at 10 bases. Germline trimming cut 5 bases from V and 0 bases from J; bases unmatched to any gene: 4. This CDR3 region has 16 residues. CDR1 MDHEN and CDR2 SYDVKM come from the germline V gene.

The gene calls are TRBV19 and TRBJ1-1, with TRBD1 identical over 9 bases. CDR3 length: 16 amino acids. CDR1 and CDR2 (germline): LNHDA, SQIVND (reference sequence). Germline trimming cut 4 bases from V and 3 bases from J; bases unmatched to any gene: 9. The CDR3, as DNA: TGTGCCAGTAGTACTACAGGGGGCGTCGCGGACACTGAAGCTTTCTTT. Translating gives CASSTTGGVADTEAFF.

This clone was seen once. The chain couples TRBV9 to TRBJ2-1, with 10 bases that match TRBD2. Germline loops: CDR1 SGDLS, CDR2 YYNGEE. With 0 bases clipped from V and 5 bases from J, the junction kept 8 bases outside the gene matches. This CDR3 comprises 17 residues. The CDR3 sequence is CASSVDRALAGNNEQFF. The CDR3 nucleotides read TGTGCCAGCAGCGTAGACAGGGCACTAGCGGGAAACAATGAGCAGTTCTTC.

The chain links TRBV18 to TRBJ1-5; no reliable D call. The CDR3 runs 14 residues. Germline assignment: CDR1 KGHSH and CDR2 LQKENI. The V end was cut by 5 bases, the J end by 0 bases, with 8 bases between. This chain's CDR3 is CASSTQHSNQPQHF. DNA for the CDR3: TGTGCCAGCTCAACGCAACATAGCAATCAGCCCCAGCATTTT.

This clone appeared a single time. The rearrangement links TRBV6-1 to TRBJ1-2; 10 bases are a match to TRBD1. The J segment lost 6 bases and the V segment lost 6 bases, leaving 4 bases of the junction unmatched. This CDR3 has 13 residues. CDR1 MNHNS and CDR2 SASEGT come from the germline V gene. The DNA for the CDR3 is TGTGCCAGCAGGGGGGGACAGGGGAATGGCTACACCTTC. Amino acid sequence: CASRGGQGNGYTF.

The chain joins TRBV27 to TRBJ2-1; D is ambiguous. The V gene lost 2 bases and the J gene lost 1 base, with 15 bases spanning the gap. This CDR3 contains 17 residues. Germline CDR1 MNHEY, CDR2 SMNVEV (reference sequence). The CDR3 region has the DNA TGTGCCAGCAGTTTAAGTACGTGGGCAAGTTCCTACAATGAGCAGTTCTTC. Protein: CASSLSTWASSYNEQFF.